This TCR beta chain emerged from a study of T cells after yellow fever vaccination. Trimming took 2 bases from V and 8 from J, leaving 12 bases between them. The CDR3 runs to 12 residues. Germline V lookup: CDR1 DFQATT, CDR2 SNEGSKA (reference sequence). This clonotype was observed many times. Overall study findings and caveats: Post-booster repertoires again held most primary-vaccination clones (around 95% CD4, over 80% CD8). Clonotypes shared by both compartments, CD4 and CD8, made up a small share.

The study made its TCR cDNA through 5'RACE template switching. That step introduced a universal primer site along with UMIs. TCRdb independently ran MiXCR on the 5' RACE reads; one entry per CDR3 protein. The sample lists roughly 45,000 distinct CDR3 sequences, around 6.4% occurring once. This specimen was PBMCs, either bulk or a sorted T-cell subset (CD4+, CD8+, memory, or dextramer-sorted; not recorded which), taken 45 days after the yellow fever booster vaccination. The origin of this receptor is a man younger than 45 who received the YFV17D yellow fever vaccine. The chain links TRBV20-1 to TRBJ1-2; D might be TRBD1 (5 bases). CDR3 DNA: TGCAGTGCTAGAAGGCAGGGCTCGGGCTACACCTTC. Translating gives CSARRQGSGYTF.